These T cell receptor beta chains were read from a single sample in a study of human T cells and chemical hapten exposure. Via MiXCR, TCRdb re-called the RACE reads, giving one row per CDR3 protein. The repertoire consists of roughly 84,000 distinct CDR3 sequences, with under 11% occurring once and the leading ten covering 4.5% to 5%. Material: whole blood, obtained in connection with sensitization to the hapten diphenylcyclopropenone (DPC). These receptors were obtained from a woman aged 45-60 years with alopecia areata. Some clones in this sample may be carry-over from other donors' samples. The CDR3 runs from the conserved cysteine through the conserved F or W.

v_gene,j_gene,CDR3aa
TRBV14,TRBJ1-2,CASSQLNSPNYGYTF
TRBV20-1,TRBJ1-1,CSASRQLNTEAFF
TRBV12-3/TRBV12-4,TRBJ2-5,CASGEGLAGETQYF
TRBV12-3/TRBV12-4,TRBJ2-1,CASSPNPTGGYNEQFF
TRBV9,TRBJ2-3,CASSAASGITDTQYF
TRBV29-1,TRBJ2-1,CSVARDNEQFF
TRBV30,TRBJ2-2,CAWRAQGTGELFF
TRBV7-2,TRBJ1-4,CASSLGFGEIGKLFF
TRBV3-1,TRBJ2-3,CASSQLSTSGADTQYF
TRBV12-3/TRBV12-4,TRBJ2-3,CTSMGQGLAGGTSTDTQYF
TRBV9,TRBJ2-7,CASSSLGAAYEQYF
TRBV12-3/TRBV12-4,TRBJ1-4,CASSFWGPNEKLFF
TRBV6-5,TRBJ1-1,CASSRAGRTEAFF
TRBV5-5,TRBJ1-2,CASSFEVFDYGYTF
TRBV12-3/TRBV12-4,TRBJ2-1,CASSLTSGGNNEQFF
TRBV12-3/TRBV12-4,TRBJ1-5,CASSGNTGVSNQPQHF
TRBV6-6,TRBJ2-7,CASSNIAGGATYEQYF
TRBV21-1,TRBJ2-5,CASSKPERTSGKSETQYF
TRBV20-1,TRBJ2-1,CSARVPSSYNEQFF
TRBV7-2,TRBJ2-3,CASSLVSVPSGRGHTQYF
TRBV11-2,TRBJ2-1,CASSLGDRVNNEQFF
TRBV20-1,TRBJ2-7,CSALNRDRGSYEQYF
TRBV4-1,TRBJ2-7,CASSQLSGRVYEQYF
TRBV11-2,TRBJ2-7,CASSPLQGLAFSEQYF
TRBV7-9,TRBJ2-3,CASSFGQISTDTQYF
TRBV7-2,TRBJ2-3,CASSRGIPDTQYF
TRBV7-2,TRBJ2-1,CASSQAPGLAGGAGEQFF
TRBV7-2,TRBJ1-5,CASSSRTGRNQPQHF
TRBV18,TRBJ1-4,CASSQRTGGSEKLFF
TRBV2,TRBJ2-7,CASSDASGVRYEQYF
TRBV7-9,TRBJ1-1,CASSLTLARAFF
TRBV27,TRBJ2-1,CASSLFRGGEQFF
TRBV7-7,TRBJ2-5,CASSLDREETQYF
TRBV28,TRBJ2-1,CASSSGLGWFGFF
TRBV10-3,TRBJ2-3,CAISERELDTQYF
TRBV2,TRBJ2-1,CASSEGRLRNEQFF
TRBV5-1,TRBJ2-7,CASSLETGSLYEQYF
TRBV11-3,TRBJ2-7,CASSSPPSPLYEQYF
TRBV18,TRBJ2-1,CASSPRDGEQFF
TRBV7-9,TRBJ2-1,CASSRQGAAYNEQFF
TRBV6-5,TRBJ2-3,CASTPGRQRGTDTQYF